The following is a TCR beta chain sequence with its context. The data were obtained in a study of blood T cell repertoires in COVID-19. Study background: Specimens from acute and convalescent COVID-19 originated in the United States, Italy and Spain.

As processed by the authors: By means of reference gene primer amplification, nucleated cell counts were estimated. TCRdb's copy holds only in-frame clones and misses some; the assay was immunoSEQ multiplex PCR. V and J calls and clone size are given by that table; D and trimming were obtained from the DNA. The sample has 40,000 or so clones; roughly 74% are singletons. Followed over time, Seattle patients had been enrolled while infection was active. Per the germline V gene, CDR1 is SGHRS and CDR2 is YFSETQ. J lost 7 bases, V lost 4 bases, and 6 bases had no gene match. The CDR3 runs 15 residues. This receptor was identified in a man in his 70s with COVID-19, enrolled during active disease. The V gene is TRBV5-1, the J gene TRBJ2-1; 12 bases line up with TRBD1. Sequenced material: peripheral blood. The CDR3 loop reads CASSLGQGARNEQFF. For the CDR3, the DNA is TGCGCCAGCAGCCTGGGACAGGGGGCAAGGAATGAGCAGTTCTTC.